The source of this TCR beta chain is a study of PD-1 blockade in classical Hodgkin lymphoma. The CDR3 has 15 amino acids. J was trimmed by 7 bases and V by 5 bases; bases with no gene match: 6. From germline, CDR1 is SGHVS and CDR2 FQNEAQ. The data were produced by immunoSEQ multiplex PCR, yet TCRdb's version contains in-frame clones alone and is incomplete. This sample carries 45,000 to 55,000 clones, 81% of them seen once, and the ten largest clones take roughly 15%. Every patient relapsed after autologous stem cell transplantation, and brentuximab vedotin exposure varied. The chain is built from TRBV7-8 and TRBJ1-5; 12 bases align to TRBD1. Sequenced material: peripheral blood mononuclear cells (PBMCs), taken at baseline. The TCR was taken from a human donor with classical Hodgkin lymphoma. For the CDR3, the DNA is TGTGCCAGCAGCCCTCGGGACAGGGGGCGGCAGCCCCAGCATTTT. Protein sequence: CASSPRDRGRQPQHF.